A single T cell receptor (beta chain) is shown here with its context. No antigen is known for it. Hyperthyroidism was newly diagnosed in patients aged 18 to 65 (duration under 2 months). These data originate in a study of T cells in Graves' hyperthyroidism and ophthalmopathy. General study results and limits: Most thyroid clonotypes expanded above 0.001 appeared in blood too. The authors' 13 V-J model separated ophthalmopathy from stable hyperthyroidism.

The V gene lost 8 bases and the J gene lost 0 bases, with 13 bases spanning the gap. The V gene's germline CDR1 is GTSNPN and CDR2 SVGIG (reference sequence). The CDR3 runs to 14 residues. RNA transcripts yielded amplified TCR beta CDR3 regions. The primer set for the first-round RT-PCR of the TCR CDR3 was HTBI. MiXCR, applied by TCRdb to the multiplex PCR reads, yields one record per CDR3 protein. The sample comprises about 320,000 distinct CDR3 sequences, approximately 17% of which are singletons, and roughly a third rests with the top ten. The TCR originated in a man aged 25 to 40 with Graves' hyperthyroidism. Sequences were obtained from blood. This rearrangement joins TRBV30 to TRBJ1-4, with D unresolved. The DNA of the CDR3 is TGTGCCGCGACTAAGGGAACAACTAATGAAAAACTGTTTTTT. It specifies CAATKGTTNEKLFF.